This TCR beta chain was captured in a study of shared clonotypes between healthy human individuals. Study outcomes and limitations: Clonotypes shared by all four sorted-subset donors had higher generation probabilities than non-shared clonotypes.

Assay used: immunoSEQ multiplex PCR; TCRdb lists only in-frame clones, some missing. The sample lists fewer than 400,000 clones; approximately 79% were seen once. V lost 4 bases and J lost 9, with 19 bases in between. There are 14 residues in the CDR3. Germline assignment: CDR1 SGHDT and CDR2 YYEEEE. In this sample, this clone turned up once. The antigen is not known. This chain joins TRBV5-6 and TRBJ1-1; D not certain. Input material: memory CD4+ T cells sorted from blood. Documented subset: CD45RA-negative fraction. The TCR comes from a man aged 25-45 years in good health. The chain's CDR3 is CASSPVSTKTQAFF. The CDR3 region has the DNA TGTGCCAGCAGCCCCGTTTCGACGAAGACACAAGCTTTCTTT.